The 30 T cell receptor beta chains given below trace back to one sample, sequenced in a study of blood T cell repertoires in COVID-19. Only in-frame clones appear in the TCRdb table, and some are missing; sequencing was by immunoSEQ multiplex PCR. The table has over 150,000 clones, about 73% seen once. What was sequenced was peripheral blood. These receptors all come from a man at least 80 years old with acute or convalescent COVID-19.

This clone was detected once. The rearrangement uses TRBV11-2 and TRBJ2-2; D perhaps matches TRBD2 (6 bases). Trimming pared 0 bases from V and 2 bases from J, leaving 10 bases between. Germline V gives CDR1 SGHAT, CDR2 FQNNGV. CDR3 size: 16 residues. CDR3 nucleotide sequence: TGTGCCAGCAGCTTAGATGGGACTTTCAACACCGGGGAGCTGTTTTTT. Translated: CASSLDGTFNTGELFF.

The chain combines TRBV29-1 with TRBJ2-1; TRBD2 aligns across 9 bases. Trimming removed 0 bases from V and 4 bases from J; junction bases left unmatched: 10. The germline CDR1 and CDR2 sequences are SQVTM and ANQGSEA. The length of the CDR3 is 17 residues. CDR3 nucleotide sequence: TGCAGCGTTGAAGATCTTGTGGCGGGGGGGGCATACAATGAGCAGTTCTTC. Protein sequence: CSVEDLVAGGAYNEQFF.

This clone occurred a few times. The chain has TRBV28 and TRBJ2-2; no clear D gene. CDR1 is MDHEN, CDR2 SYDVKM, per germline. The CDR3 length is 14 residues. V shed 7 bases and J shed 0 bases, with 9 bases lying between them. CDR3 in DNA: TGTGCCAGCACGGCACAGACGAACACCGGGGAGCTGTTTTTT. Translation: CASTAQTNTGELFF. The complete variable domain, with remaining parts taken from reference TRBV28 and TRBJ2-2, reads DVKVTQSSRYLVKRTGEKVFLECVQDMDHENMFWYRQDPGLGLRLIYFSYDVKMKEKGDIPEGYSVSREKKERFSLILESASTNQTSMYLCASTAQTNTGELFFGEGSRLTVL.

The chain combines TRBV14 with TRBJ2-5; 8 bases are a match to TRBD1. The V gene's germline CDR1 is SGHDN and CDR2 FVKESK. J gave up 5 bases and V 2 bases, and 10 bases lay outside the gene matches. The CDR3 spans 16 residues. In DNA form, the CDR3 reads TGTGCCAGCAGCCAAATGGCTTCAGGGGGCTATGAGACCCAGTACTTC. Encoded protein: CASSQMASGGYETQYF.

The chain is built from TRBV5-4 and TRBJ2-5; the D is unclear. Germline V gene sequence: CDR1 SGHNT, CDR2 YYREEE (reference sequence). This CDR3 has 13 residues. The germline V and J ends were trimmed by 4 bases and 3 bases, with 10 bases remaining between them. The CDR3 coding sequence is TGTGCCAGCAGCCTCGACACCGAAGAGACCCAGTACTTC. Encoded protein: CASSLDTEETQYF.

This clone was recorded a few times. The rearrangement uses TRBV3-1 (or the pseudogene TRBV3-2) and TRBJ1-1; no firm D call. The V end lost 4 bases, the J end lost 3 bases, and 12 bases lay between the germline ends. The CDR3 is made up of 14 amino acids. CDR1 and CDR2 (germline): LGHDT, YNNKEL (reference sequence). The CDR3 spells CASSPQMVDTEAFF. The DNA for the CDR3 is TGTGCCAGCAGCCCTCAGATGGTCGACACTGAAGCTTTCTTT.

CDR3 DNA: TGTGCCAGCAGCTTAGATGGTAGCGGGGGATTGTACTTC. It encodes CASSLDGSGGLYF. The chain is built from TRBV11-2 and TRBJ2-5; TRBD2 aligns across 9 bases. Germline CDR1 SGHAT, CDR2 FQNNGV. J gave up 13 bases and V 0 bases, and 6 bases lay outside the gene matches. This CDR3 has 13 residues.

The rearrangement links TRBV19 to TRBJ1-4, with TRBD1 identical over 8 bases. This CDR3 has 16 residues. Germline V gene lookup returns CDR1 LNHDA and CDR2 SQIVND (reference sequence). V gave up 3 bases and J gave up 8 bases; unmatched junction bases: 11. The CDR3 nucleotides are TGTGCCAGTAGTATGGAACGCGGACAGGGTTTCGAAAAACTGTTTTTT. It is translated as CASSMERGQGFEKLFF.

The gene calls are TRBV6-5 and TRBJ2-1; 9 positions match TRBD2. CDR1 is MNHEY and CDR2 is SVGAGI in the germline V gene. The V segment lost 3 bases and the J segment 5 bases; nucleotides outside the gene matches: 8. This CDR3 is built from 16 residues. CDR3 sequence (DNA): TGTGCCAGCAGTTATTTCGCGGCGGGAGGGAACAATGAGCAGTTCTTC. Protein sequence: CASSYFAAGGNNEQFF.

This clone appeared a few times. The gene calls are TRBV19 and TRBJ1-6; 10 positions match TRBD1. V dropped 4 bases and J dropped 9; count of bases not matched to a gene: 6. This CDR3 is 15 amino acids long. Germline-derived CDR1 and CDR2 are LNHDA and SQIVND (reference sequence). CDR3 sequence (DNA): TGTGCCAGTAGTACTAGGACAGGGGGTGGTTCACCCCTCCACTTT. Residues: CASSTRTGGGSPLHF.

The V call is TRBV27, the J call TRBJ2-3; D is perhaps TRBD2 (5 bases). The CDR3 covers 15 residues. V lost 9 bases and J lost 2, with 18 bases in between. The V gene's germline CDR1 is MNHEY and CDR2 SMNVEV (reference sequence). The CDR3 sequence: CASTQASRDTDTQYF. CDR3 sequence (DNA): TGTGCCAGTACCCAGGCATCCCGGGACACAGATACGCAGTATTTT.

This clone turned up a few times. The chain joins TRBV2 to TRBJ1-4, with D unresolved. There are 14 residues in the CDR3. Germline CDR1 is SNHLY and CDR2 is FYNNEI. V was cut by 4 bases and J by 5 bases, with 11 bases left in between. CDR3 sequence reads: CASSVRVPNEKLFF. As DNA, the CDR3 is TGTGCCAGCAGTGTGAGAGTCCCGAATGAAAAACTGTTTTTT.

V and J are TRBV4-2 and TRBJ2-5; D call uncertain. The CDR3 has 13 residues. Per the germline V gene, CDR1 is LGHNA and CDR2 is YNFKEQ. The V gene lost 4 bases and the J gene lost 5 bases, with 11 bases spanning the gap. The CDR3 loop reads CASSRDSAETQYF. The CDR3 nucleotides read TGTGCCAGCAGCCGCGACTCGGCGGAGACCCAGTACTTC.

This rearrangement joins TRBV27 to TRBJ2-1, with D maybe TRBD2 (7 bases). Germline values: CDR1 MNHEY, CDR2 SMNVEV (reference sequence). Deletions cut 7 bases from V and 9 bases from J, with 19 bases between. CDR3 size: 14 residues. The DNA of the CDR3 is TGTGCCAGCATTGATTACCAAGGGGGGGGTGAGCAGTTCTTC. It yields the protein CASIDYQGGGEQFF.

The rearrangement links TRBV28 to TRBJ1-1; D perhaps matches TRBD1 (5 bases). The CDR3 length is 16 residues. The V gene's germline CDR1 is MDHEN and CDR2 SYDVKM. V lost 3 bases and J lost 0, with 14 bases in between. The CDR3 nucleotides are TGTGCCAGCAGTTTGTACAGGTTAAGCATGAACACTGAAGCTTTCTTT. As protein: CASSLYRLSMNTEAFF. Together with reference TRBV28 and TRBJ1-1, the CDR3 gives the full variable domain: DVKVTQSSRYLVKRTGEKVFLECVQDMDHENMFWYRQDPGLGLRLIYFSYDVKMKEKGDIPEGYSVSREKKERFSLILESASTNQTSMYLCASSLYRLSMNTEAFFGQGTRLTVV.

The DNA for the CDR3 is TGTGCCAGCAACGGTCAAGGCGGGGGTGAGGGAACCCAGTACTTC. It is translated as CASNGQGGGEGTQYF. The chain combines TRBV2 with TRBJ2-5; TRBD2 matches at 7 bases. The CDR3 has 15 residues. Germline V gene sequence: CDR1 SNHLY, CDR2 FYNNEI. J gave up 8 bases and V 7 bases, and 16 bases lay outside the gene matches.

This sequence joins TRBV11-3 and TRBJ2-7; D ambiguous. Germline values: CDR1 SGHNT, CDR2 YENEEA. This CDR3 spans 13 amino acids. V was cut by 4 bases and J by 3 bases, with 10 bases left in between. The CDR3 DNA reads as TGTGCCAGCAGCTACGAGGAGTTCTACGAGCAGTACTTC. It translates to CASSYEEFYEQYF.

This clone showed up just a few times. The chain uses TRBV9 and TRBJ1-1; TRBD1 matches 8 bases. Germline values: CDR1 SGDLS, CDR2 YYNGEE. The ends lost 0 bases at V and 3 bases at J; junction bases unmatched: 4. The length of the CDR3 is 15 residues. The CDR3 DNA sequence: TGTGCCAGCAGCGTAGGTGACAGGGGTTACACTGAAGCTTTCTTT. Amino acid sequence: CASSVGDRGYTEAFF.

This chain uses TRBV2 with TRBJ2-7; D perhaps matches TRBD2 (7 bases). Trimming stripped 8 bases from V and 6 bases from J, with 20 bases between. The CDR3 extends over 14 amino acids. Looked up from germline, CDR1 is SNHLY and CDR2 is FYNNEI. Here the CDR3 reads CASDPWGGHREQYF. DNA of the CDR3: TGTGCCAGCGACCCGTGGGGGGGACACCGCGAGCAGTACTTC.

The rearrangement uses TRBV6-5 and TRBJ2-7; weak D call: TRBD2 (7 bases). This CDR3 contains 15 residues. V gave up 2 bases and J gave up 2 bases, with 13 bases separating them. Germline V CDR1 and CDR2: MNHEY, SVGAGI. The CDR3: CASSYGGGRTYEQYF. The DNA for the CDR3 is TGTGCCAGCAGTTACGGGGGGGGCAGGACCTACGAGCAGTACTTC.

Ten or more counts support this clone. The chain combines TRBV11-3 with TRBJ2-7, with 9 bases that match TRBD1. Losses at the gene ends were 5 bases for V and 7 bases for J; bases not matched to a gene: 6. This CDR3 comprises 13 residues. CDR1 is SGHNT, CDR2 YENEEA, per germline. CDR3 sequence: CASSQGTGQEQYF. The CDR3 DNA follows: TGTGCCAGCAGCCAAGGGACAGGGCAAGAGCAGTACTTC.

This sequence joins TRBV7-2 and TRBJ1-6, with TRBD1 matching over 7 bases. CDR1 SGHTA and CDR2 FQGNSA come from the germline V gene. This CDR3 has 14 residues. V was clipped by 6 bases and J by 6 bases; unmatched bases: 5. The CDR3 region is CASRRQGGNSPLHF. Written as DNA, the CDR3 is TGTGCCAGCAGGCGACAGGGTGGTAATTCACCCCTCCACTTT.

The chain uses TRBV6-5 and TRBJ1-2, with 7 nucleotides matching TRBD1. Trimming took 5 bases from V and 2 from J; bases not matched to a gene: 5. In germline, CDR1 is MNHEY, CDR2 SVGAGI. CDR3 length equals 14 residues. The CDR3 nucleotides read TGTGCCAGCAGTATAGCACAGGGGAACTATGGCTACACCTTC. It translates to CASSIAQGNYGYTF.

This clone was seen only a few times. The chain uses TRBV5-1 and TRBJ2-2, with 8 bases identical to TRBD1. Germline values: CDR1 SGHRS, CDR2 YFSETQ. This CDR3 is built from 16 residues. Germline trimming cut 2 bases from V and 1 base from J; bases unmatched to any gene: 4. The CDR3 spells CASSLLGQGNTGELFF. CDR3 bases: TGCGCCAGCAGCTTACTCGGACAGGGGAACACCGGGGAGCTGTTTTTT.

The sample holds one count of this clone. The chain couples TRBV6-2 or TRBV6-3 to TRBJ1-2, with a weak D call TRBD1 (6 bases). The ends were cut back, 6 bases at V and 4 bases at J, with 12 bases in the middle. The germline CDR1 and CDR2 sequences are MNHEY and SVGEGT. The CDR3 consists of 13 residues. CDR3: CASSLQGFYGYTF. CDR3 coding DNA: TGTGCCAGCAGCCTACAGGGCTTCTATGGCTACACCTTC.

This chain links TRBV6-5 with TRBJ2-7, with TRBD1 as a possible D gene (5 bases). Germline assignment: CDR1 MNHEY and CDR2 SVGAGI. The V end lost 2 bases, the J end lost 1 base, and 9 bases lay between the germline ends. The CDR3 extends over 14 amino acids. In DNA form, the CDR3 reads TGTGCCAGCAGTTACCAACAGGTTTCCTACGAGCAGTACTTC. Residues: CASSYQQVSYEQYF.

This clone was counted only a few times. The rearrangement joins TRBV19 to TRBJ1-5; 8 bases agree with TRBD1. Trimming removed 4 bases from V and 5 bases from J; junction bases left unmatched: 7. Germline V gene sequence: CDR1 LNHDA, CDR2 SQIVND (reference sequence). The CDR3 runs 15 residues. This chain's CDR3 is CASSRQGIRDQPQHF. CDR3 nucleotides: TGTGCCAGTAGTAGACAGGGGATACGCGATCAGCCCCAGCATTTT.

CDR3 in amino acids: CASSPGLAGGLEQFF. For the CDR3, the DNA is TGCGCCAGCAGCCCGGGACTAGCGGGGGGGCTTGAGCAGTTCTTC. This chain connects TRBV5-1 to TRBJ2-1; TRBD2 matches 16 bases. CDR1 SGHRS and CDR2 YFSETQ come from the germline V gene. Trimming cost V 4 bases and J 9 bases; bases outside gene matches: 4. The CDR3 covers 15 residues. Variable domain in full (rest from reference TRBV5-1 and TRBJ2-1): KAGVTQTPRYLIKTRGQQVTLSCSPISGHRSVSWYQQTPGQGLQFLFEYFSETQRNKGNFPGRFSGRQFSNSRSEMNVSTLELGDSALYLCASSPGLAGGLEQFFGPGTRLTVL.

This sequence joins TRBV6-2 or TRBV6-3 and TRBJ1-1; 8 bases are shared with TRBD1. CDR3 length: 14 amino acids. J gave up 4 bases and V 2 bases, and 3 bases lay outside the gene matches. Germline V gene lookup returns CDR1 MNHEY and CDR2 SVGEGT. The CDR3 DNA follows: TGTGCCAGCAGTTACGAACAGGGGGTCACTGAAGCTTTCTTT. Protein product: CASSYEQGVTEAFF.

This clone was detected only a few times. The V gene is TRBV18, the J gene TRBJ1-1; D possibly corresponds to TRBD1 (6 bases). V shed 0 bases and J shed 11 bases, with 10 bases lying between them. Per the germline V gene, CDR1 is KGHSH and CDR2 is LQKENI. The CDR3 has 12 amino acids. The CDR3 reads CASSPPTGSAFF. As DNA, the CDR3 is TGTGCCAGCTCACCACCGACAGGATCGGCTTTCTTT.